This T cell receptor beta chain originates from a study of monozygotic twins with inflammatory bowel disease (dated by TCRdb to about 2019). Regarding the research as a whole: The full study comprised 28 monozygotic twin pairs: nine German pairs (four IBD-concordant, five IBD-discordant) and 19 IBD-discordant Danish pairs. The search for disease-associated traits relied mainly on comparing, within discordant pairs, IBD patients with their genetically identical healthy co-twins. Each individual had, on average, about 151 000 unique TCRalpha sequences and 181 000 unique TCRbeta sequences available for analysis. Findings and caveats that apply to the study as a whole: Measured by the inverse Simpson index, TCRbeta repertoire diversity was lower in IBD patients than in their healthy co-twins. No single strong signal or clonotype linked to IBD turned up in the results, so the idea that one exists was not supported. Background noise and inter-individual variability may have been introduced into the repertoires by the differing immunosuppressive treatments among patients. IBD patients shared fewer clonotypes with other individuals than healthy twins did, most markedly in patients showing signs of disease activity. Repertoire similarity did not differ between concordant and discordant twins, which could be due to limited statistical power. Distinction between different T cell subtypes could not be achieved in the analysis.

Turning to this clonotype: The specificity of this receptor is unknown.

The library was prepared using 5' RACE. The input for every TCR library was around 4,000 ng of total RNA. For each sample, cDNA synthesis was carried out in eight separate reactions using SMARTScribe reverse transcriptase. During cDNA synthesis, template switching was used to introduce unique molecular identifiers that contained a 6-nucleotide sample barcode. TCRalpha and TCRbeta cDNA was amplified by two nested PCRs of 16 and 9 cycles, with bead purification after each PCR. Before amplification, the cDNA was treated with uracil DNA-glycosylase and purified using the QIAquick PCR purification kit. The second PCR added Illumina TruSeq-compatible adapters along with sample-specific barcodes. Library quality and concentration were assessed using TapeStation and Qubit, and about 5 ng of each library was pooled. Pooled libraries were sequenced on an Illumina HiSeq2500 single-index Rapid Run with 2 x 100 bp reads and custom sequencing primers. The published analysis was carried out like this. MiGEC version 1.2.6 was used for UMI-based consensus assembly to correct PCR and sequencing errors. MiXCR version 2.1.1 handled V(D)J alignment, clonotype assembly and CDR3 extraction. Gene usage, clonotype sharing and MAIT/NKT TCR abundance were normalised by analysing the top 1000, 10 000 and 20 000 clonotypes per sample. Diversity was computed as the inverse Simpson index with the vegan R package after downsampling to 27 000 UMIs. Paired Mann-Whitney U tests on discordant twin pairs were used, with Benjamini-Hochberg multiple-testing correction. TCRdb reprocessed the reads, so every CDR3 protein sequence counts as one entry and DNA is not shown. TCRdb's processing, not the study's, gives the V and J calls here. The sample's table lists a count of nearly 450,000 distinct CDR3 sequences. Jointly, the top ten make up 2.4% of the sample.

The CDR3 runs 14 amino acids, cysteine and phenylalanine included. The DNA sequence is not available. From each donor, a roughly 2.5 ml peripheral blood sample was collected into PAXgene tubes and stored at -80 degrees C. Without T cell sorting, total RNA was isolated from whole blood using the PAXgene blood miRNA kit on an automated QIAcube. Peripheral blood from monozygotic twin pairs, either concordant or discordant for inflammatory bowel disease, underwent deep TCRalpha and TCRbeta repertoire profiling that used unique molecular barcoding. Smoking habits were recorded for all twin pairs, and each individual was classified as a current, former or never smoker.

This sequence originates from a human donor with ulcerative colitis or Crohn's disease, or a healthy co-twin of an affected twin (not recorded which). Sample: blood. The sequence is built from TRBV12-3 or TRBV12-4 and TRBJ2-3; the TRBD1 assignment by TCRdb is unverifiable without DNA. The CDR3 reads CASTAGRGPDTQYF.